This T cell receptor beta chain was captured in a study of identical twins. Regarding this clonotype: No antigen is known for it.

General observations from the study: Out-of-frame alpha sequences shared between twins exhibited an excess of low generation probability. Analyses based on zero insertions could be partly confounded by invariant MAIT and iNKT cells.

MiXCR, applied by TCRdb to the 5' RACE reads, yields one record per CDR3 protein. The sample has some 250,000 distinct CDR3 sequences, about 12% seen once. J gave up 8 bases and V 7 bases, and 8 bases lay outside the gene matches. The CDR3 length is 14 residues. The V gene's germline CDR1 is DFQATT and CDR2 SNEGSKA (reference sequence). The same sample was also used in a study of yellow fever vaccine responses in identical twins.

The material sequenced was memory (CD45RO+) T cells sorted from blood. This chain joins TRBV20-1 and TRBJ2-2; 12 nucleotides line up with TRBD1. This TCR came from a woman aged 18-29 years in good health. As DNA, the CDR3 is TGCAGTGTCCCGGGACAGGGGGCGCCGGGGGAGCTGTTTTTT. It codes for CSVPGQGAPGELFF.